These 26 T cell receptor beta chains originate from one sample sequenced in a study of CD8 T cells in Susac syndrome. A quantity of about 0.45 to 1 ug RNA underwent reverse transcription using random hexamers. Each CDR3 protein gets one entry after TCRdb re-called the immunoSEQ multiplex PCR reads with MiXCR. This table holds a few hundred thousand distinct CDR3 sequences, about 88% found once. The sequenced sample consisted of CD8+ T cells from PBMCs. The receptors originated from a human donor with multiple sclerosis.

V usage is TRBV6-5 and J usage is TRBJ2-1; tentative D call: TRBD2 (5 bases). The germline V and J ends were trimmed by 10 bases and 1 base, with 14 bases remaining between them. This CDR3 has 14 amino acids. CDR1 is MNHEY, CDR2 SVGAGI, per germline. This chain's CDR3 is CAIGVEGSYNEQFF. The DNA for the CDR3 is TGTGCCATCGGGGTCGAGGGATCCTACAATGAGCAGTTCTTC.

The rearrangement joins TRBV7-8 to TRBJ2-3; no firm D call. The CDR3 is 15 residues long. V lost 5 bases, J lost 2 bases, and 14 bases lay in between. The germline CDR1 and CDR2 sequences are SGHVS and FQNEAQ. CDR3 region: CASSLAGRYTDTQYF. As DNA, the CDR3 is TGTGCCAGCAGCCTCGCCGGACGGTACACAGATACGCAGTATTTT.

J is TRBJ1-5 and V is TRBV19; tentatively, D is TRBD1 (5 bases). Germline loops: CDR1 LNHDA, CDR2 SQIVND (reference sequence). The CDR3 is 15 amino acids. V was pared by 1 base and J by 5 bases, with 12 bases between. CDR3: CASSIGGQGYQPQHF. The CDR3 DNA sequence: TGTGCCAGTAGTATAGGAGGGCAGGGCTATCAGCCCCAGCATTTT.

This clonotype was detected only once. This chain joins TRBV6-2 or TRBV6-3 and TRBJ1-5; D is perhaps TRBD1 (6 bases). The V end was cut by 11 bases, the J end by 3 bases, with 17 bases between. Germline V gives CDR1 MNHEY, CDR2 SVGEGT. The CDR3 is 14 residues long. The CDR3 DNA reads TGTGCCCCGGGCAGGGGTCATTTCAATCAGCCCCAGCATTTT. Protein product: CAPGRGHFNQPQHF.

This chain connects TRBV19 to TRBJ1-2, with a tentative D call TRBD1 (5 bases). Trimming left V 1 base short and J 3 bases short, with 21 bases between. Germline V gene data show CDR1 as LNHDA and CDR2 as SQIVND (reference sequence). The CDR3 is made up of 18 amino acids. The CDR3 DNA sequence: TGTGCCAGTAGTATAGGGGTCGGCGGGGCTTCACGGCACTATGGCTACACCTTC. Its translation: CASSIGVGGASRHYGYTF.

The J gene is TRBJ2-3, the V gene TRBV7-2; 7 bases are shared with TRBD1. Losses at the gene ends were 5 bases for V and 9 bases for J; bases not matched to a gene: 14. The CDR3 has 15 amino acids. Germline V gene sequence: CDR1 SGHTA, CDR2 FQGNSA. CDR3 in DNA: TGTGCCAGCAGCAACAACCTCGGGACAGACTTAACGCAGTATTTT. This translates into CASSNNLGTDLTQYF. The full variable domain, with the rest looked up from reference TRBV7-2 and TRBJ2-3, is GAGVSQSPSNKVTEKGKDVELRCDPISGHTALYWYRQSLGQGLEFLIYFQGNSAPDKSGLPSDRFSAERTGGSVSTLTIQRTQQEDSAVYLCASSNNLGTDLTQYFGPGTRLTVL.

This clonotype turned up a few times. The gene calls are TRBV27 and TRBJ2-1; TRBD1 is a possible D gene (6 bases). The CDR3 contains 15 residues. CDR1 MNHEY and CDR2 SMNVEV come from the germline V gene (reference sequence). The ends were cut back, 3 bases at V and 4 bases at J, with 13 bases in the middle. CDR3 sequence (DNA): TGTGCCAGCAGTTTGTTGGGGACAACGTACAATGAGCAGTTCTTC. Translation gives CASSLLGTTYNEQFF.

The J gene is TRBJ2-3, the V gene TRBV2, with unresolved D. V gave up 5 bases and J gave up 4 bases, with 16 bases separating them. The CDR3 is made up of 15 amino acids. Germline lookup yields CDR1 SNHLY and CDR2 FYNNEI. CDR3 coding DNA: TGTGCCAGCAGTCCCTCCCCCGGGCAGTCAGATACGCAGTATTTT. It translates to CASSPSPGQSDTQYF.

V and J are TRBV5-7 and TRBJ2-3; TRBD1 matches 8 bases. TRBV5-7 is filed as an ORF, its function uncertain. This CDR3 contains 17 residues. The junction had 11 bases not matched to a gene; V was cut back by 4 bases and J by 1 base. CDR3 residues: CASSPGGQARGTDTQYF. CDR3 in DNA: TGTGCCAGCAGCCCCGGGGGACAGGCCCGGGGCACAGATACGCAGTATTTT.

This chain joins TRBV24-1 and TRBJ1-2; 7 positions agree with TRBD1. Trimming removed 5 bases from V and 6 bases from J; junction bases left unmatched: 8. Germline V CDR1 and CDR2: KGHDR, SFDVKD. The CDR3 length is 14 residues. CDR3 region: CATSALDREDGYTF. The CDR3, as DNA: TGTGCCACCAGTGCCCTCGACAGGGAGGATGGCTACACCTTC.

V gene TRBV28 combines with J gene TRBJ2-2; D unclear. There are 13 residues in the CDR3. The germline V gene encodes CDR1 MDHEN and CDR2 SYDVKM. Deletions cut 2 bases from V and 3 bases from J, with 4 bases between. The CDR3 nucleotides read TGTGCCAGCAGTTTACGGTACACCGGGGAGCTGTTTTTT. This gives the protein CASSLRYTGELFF.

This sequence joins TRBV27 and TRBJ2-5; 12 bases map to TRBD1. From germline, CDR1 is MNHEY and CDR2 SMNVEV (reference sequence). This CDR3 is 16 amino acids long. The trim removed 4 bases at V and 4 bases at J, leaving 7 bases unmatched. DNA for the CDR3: TGTGCCAGCAGTTACCGGGACAGGGGGCTGGGAGAGACCCAGTACTTC. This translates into CASSYRDRGLGETQYF.

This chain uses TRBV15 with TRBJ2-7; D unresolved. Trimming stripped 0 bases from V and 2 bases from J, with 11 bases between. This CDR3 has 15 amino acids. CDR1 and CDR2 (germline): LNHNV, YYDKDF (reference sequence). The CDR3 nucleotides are TGTGCCACCAGCAGAGATCTTGGCGAAACCTACGAGCAGTACTTC. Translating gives CATSRDLGETYEQYF.

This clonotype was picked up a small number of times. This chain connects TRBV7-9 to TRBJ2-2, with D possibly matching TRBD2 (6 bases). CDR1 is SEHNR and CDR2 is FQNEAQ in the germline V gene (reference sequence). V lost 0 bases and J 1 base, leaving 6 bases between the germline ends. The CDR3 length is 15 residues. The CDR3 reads CASSLAGGNTGELFF. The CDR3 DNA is TGTGCCAGCAGCTTAGCGGGAGGGAACACCGGGGAGCTGTTTTTT.

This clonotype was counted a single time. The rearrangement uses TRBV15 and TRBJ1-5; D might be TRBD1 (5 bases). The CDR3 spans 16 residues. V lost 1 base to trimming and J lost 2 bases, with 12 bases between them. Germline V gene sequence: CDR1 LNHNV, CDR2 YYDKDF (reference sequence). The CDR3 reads CATSRVRDGGNQPQHF. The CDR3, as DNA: TGTGCCACCAGCAGAGTACGGGACGGCGGCAATCAGCCCCAGCATTTT.

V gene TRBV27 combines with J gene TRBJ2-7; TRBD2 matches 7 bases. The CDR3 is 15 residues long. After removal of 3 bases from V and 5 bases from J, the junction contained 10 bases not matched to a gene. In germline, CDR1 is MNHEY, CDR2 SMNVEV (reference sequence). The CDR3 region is CASSFRGGAGNEQYF. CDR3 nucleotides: TGTGCCAGCAGTTTTAGGGGAGGGGCTGGTAACGAGCAGTACTTC.

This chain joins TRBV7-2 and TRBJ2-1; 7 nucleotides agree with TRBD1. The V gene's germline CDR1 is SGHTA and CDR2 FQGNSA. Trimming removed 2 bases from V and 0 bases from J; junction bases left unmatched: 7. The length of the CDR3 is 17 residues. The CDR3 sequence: CASSLLDRPSSYNEQFF. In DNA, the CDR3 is TGTGCCAGCAGCTTATTGGACAGGCCGTCCTCCTACAATGAGCAGTTCTTC.

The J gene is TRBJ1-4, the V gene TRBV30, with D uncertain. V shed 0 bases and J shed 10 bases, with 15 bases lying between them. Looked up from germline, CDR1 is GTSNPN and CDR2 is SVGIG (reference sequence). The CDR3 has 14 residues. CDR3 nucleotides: TGTGCCTGGAGTGTACCCCTGGGAGAATCAAAACTGTTTTTT. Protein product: CAWSVPLGESKLFF.

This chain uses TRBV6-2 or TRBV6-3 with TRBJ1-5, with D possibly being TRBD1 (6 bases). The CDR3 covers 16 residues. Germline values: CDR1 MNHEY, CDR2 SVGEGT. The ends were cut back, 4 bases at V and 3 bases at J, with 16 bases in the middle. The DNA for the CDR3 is TGTGCCAGCAGTTCCTGGGATGCGGGGGCCAATCAGCCCCAGCATTTT. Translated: CASSSWDAGANQPQHF.

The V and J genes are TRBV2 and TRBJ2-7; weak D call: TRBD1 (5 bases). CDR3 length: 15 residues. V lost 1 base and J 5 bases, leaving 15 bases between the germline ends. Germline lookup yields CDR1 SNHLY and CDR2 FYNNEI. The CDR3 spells CASSEVQEFWNEQYF. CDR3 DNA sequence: TGTGCCAGCAGTGAAGTACAGGAGTTTTGGAACGAGCAGTACTTC.

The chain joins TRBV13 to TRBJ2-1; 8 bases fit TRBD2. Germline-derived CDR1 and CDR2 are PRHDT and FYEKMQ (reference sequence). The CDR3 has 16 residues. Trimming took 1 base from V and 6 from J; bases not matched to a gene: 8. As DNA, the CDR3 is TGTGCCAGCAGCTTAGAGACGGGAGGGACCCCCAATGAGCAGTTCTTC. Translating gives CASSLETGGTPNEQFF.

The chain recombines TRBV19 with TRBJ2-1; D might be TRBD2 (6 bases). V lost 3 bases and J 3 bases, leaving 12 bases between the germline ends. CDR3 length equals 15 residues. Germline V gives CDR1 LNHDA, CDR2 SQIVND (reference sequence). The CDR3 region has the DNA TGTGCCAGTAGTATCGTAGGCGGGAACTACAATGAGCAGTTCTTC. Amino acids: CASSIVGGNYNEQFF.

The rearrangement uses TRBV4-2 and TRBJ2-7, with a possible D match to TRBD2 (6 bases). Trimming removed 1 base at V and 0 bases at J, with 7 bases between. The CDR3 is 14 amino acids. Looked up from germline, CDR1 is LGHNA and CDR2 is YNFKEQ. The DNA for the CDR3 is TGTGCCAGCAGCCAAGTTAGCGGCTCCTACGAGCAGTACTTC. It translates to CASSQVSGSYEQYF.

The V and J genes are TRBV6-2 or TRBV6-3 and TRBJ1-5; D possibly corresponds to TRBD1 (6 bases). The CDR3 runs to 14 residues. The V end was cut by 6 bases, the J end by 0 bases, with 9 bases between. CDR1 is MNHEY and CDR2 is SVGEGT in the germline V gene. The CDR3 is CASRIGGSNQPQHF. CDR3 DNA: TGTGCCAGCAGGATAGGGGGTAGCAATCAGCCCCAGCATTTT.

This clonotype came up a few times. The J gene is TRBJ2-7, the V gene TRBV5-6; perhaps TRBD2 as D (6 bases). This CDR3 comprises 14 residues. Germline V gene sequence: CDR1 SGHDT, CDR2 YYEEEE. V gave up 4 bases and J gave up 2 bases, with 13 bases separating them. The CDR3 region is CASSGGGWAYEQYF. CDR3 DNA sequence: TGTGCCAGCAGCGGGGGAGGTTGGGCCTACGAGCAGTACTTC.

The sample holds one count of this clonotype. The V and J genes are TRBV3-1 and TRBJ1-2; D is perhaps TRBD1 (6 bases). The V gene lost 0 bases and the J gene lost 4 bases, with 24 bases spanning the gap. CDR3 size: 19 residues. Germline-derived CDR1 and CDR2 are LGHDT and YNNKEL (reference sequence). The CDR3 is CASSQDQGGSGHRAYGYTF. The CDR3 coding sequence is TGTGCCAGCAGCCAAGATCAAGGGGGGTCTGGCCACCGGGCCTATGGCTACACCTTC.